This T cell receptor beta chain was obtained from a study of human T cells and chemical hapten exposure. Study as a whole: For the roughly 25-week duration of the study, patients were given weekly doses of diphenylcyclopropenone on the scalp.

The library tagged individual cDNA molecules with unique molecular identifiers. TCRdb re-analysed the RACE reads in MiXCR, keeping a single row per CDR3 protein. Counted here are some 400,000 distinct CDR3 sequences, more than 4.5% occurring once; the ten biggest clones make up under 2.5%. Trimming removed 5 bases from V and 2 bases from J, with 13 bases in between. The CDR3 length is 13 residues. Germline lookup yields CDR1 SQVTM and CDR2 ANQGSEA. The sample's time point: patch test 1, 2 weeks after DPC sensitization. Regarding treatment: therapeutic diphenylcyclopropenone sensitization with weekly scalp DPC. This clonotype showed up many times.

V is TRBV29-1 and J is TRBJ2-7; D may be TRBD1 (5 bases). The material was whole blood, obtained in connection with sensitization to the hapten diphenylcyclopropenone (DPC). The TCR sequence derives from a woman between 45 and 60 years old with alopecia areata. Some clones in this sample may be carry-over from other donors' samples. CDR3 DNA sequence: TGCAGCGTTCGAGCGACAGACGCCTACGAGCAGTACTTC. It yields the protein CSVRATDAYEQYF.